This T cell receptor (beta chain) was identified during a study of Ad26.COV2.S vaccination and SARS-CoV-2 variants (dated by TCRdb to about 2021). At the level of the whole study: Donors in the vaccine arm were drawn from COV1001, a multicentre, randomized, double-blind, placebo-controlled phase I-IIa trial testing Ad26.COV2.S in healthy adults. Ad26.COV2.S was given intramuscularly at 5x10^10 or 1x10^11 viral particles, as a single shot or as two shots 56 days apart. The specificity and breadth of SARS-CoV-2-reactive T cell receptors after Ad26.COV2.S vaccination were assessed by TCRbeta repertoire sequencing. A total of 32 samples were included in the TCR-sequenced set, comprising approximately 20 Ad26.COV2.S vaccine recipients, 5 placebo recipients and 8 SARS-CoV-2 convalescent individuals. Trial participants were randomized into five groups of five, in which low-dose or high-dose Ad26.COV2.S was given once or twice, or placebo was given on both occasions. Throughout the experiments and outcome assessment, investigators stayed blinded to trial group allocation. The full study reports these points: It was noted by the authors that total T cell responses may have been underestimated by the TCR breadth and depth analyses. After vaccination, spike-specific CD8+ and CD4+ T cell responses were reported to show substantial breadth. The study lacked the statistical power to compare responses across vaccine doses or regimens. Non-spike TCR breadth was comparable between vaccine and placebo recipients, consistent with the vaccine containing only spike. Compared with placebo recipients, Ad26.COV2.S recipients showed higher spike-specific TCR breadth (P = 0.0014).

The trim is 7 bases for V and 1 base for J, with a gap of 8 bases between the germline ends. The CDR3 goes from the cysteine to the phenylalanine over 12 residues. Only the CDR3 region is kept as DNA, spanning 36 bases read in frame from base 1. The germline V gene gives CDR1 as SGHRS and CDR2 as YFSETQ. The treatment or condition tag for this specimen amounts to: some 19 received Ad26.COV2.S at low or high dose, single or two shots; about 5 received placebo; per-sample allocation not given. For vaccine and placebo recipients, the sequenced repertoires came from samples collected on day 63 after the first injection. In Cohort 1b, about two dozen adults aged 18-55 years were enrolled at a single site in Boston, USA, between 29 July and 7 August 2020. As a vaccine, Ad26.COV2.S was a replication-incompetent adenovirus type 26 vector that expressed a prefusion-stabilized SARS-CoV-2 spike protein derived from the original Wuhan strain.

TCRbeta CDR3 regions were sequenced with the immunoSEQ Assay. After extraction, genomic DNA underwent amplification by bias-controlled multiplex PCR, followed by high-throughput sequencing. The paper's data handling went like this. To quantify the absolute abundance of every unique TCRbeta CDR3 region, sequences were collapsed and filtered. T cell fraction was estimated by normalization of TCRbeta template counts to usable DNA, with usable DNA being measured through amplification of reference genes present in all nucleated cells. Repertoire TCRs were annotated as SARS-CoV-2-specific by exact matching of V gene, CDR3 amino acid sequence and J gene to a known reactive TCR set. The reference SARS-CoV-2 TCR set came from MIRA and was filtered for enrichment in COVID-19-positive ImmuneCODE repertoires, removing public or cross-reactive TCRs. Based on the MIRA antigens, annotated TCRs were further analysed at the level of specific ORF or position within ORF. Breadth was defined as annotated unique rearrangements over total unique productive rearrangements; depth was the summed frequency of those rearrangements. Two-sided Wilcoxon rank-sum tests were applied when comparing TCR breadth between groups. Not all clones reach the TCRdb copy of this immuneACCESS table, which keeps in-frame sequences only. Checked studies attribute under half of the gap to unresolved V genes and leave the rest unexplained. V and J calls and clone size are as listed in that table; D and trimming were resolved from the DNA. In all, the sample holds 510,000 or so clones, and around 90% of those were seen once. The ten largest clonotypes hold roughly 13% of the sample.

This clone was found once. No antigen is known for it. Base qualities were left out, and no much larger clone turns up one base away. This receptor chain uses TRBV5-1 and TRBJ2-5, and the D gene may be TRBD1, 6 bases matching. The specimen was peripheral blood, collected in a trial of Ad26.COV2.S vaccine versus placebo. This sequence was found in a person aged 18-60 years who received the Ad26.COV2.S COVID-19 vaccine or a placebo. The CDR3 loop reads CASDRTQETQYF. The DNA reads TGCGCCAGCGACAGGACCCAAGAGACCCAGTACTTC.